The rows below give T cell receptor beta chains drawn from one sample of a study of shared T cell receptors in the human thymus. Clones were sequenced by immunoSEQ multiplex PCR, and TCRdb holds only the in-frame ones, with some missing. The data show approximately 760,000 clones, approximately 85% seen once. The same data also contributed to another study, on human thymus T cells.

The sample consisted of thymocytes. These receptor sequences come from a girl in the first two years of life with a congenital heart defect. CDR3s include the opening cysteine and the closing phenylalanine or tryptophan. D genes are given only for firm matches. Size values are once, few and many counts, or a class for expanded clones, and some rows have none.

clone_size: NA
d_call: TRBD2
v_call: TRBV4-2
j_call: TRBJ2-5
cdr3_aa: CASSLPGLAGGREETQYF
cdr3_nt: TGTGCCAGCAGCCTACCGGGACTAGCGGGGGGGAGGGAAGAGACCCAGTACTTC

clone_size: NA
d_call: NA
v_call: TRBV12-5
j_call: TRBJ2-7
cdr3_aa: CASGLYLQGSSYEQYF
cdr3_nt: TGTGCTAGTGGTTTGTATCTCCAGGGGAGCTCCTACGAGCAGTACTTC

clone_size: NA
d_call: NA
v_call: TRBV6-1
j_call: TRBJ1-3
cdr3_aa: CASRNRYPNTIYF
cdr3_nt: TGTGCCAGCAGGAATCGCTACCCCAACACCATATATTTT

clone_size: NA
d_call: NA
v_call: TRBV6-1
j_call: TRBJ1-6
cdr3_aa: CASSPVNSPLHF
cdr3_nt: TGTGCCAGCAGTCCTGTAAATTCCCCCCTCCACTTT

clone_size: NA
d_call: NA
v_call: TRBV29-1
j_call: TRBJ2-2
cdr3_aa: CSVEVHLPAGSGELFF
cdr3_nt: TGCAGCGTTGAAGTTCACCTTCCTGCGGGTTCCGGGGAGCTGTTTTTT

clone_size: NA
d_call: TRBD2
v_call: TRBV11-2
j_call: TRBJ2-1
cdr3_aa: CASSFGRIRTSTVNEQFF
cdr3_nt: TGTGCCAGCAGCTTCGGTCGTATCAGGACTAGTACGGTTAATGAGCAGTTCTTC

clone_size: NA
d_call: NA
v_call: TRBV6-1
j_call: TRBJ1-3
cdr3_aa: CASSDWTSDLSGNTIYF
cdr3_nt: TGTGCCAGCAGTGACTGGACATCTGACCTCTCTGGAAACACCATATATTTT

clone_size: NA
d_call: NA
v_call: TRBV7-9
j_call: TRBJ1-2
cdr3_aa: CASSPDDSYYGYTF
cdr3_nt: TGTGCCAGCAGCCCGGACGACAGCTACTATGGCTACACCTTC

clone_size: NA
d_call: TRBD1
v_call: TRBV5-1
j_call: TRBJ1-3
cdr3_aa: CASSLESLVYNPGQVSGNTIYF
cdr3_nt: TGCGCCAGCAGCTTGGAGAGTTTGGTCTATAACCCGGGACAGGTCTCTGGAAACACCATATATTTT

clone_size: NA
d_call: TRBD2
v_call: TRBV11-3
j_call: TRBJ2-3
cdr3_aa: CASSLPTGTSRTDTQYF
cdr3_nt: TGTGCCAGCAGCCTACCCACCGGGACTAGCAGGACAGATACGCAGTATTTT

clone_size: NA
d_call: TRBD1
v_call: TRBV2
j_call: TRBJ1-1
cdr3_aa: CASRGWDRGTEAFF
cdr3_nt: TGTGCCAGCAGGGGTTGGGACAGGGGGACTGAAGCTTTCTTT

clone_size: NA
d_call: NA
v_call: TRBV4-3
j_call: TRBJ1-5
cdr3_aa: CASSQGQDSNQPQHF
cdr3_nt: TGCGCCAGCAGCCAAGGACAAGATAGCAATCAGCCCCAGCATTTT

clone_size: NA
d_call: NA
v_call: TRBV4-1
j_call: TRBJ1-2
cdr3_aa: CASSQGPQEGRSGYTF
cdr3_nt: TGCGCCAGCAGCCAAGGTCCTCAGGAGGGGCGAAGCGGCTACACCTTC

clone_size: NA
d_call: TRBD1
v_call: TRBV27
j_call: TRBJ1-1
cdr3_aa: CASSPRQGFRNTEAFF
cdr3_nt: TGTGCCAGCAGTCCCCGACAGGGTTTTAGGAACACTGAAGCTTTCTTT

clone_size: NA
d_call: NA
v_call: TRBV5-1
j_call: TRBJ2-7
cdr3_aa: CASSLGALSYEQYF
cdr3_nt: TGCGCCAGCAGCTTAGGGGCACTTTCCTACGAGCAGTACTTC

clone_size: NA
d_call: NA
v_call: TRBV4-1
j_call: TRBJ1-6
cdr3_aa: CASSQEGWGRISPLHF
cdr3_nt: TGCGCCAGCAGCCAAGAGGGATGGGGCAGGATTTCACCCCTCCACTTT

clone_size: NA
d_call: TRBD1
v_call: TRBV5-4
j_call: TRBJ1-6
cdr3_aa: CASSPDRGQGYSPLHF
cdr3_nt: TGTGCCAGCAGCCCAGATCGGGGACAGGGATATTCACCCCTCCACTTT

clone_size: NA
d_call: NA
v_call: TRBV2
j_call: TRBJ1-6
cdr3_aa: CASSRNRDSPLHF
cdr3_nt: TGTGCCAGCAGTCGTAACAGGGATTCACCCCTCCACTTT

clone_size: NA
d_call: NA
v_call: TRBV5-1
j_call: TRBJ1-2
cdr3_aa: CASSPGDATPHGYTF
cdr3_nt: TGCGCCAGCAGCCCAGGGGACGCAACCCCGCATGGCTACACCTTC

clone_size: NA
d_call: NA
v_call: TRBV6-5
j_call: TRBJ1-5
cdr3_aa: CASSYRENNQPQHF
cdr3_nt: TGTGCCAGCAGTTATCGGGAGAACAATCAGCCCCAGCATTTT

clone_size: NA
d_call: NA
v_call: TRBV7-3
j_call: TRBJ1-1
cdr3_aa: CASSLEGYLDTEAFF
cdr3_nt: TGTGCCAGCAGCCTGGAGGGATACCTAGACACTGAAGCTTTCTTT

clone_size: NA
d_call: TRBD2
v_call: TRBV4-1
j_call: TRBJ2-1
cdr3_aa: CASSQAGGYRFF
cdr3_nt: TGCGCCAGCAGCCAAGCGGGGGGGTATCGGTTCTTC

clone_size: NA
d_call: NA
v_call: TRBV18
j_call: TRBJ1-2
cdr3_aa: CASSPPARAGYGYTF
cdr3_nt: TGTGCCAGCTCACCACCAGCCAGGGCTGGCTATGGCTACACCTTC

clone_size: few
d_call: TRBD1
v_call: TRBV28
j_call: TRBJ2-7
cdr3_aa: CASRGTGSYEQYF
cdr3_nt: TGTGCCAGCAGAGGGACAGGCTCCTACGAGCAGTACTTC

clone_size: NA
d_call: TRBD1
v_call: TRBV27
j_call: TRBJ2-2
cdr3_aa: CASSWGAGGLGAGELFF
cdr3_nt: TGTGCCAGCAGTTGGGGAGCAGGGGGCCTCGGGGCCGGGGAGCTGTTTTTT

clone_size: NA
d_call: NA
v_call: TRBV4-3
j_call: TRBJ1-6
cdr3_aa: CASSQEPPGQNNSPLHF
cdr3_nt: TGCGCCAGCAGCCAAGAACCACCGGGACAAAATAATTCACCCCTCCACTTT

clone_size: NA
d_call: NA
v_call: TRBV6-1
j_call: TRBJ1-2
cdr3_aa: CASSGDSHSVSNYGYTF
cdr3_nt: TGTGCCAGCAGTGGTGACAGTCACTCCGTCTCTAACTATGGCTACACCTTC

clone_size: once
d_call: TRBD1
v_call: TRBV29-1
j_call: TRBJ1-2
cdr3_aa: CSVELGQGGYTF
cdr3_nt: TGCAGCGTTGAATTGGGACAGGGTGGCTACACCTTC

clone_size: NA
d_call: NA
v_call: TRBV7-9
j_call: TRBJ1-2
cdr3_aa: CASPKLEWVLNYGYTF
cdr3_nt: TGTGCCAGCCCTAAATTGGAATGGGTACTAAATTATGGCTACACCTTC

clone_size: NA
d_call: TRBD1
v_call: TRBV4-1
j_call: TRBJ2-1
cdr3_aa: CASSQDSRGPNNEQFF
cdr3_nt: TGCGCCAGCAGCCAAGACTCGAGGGGGCCTAACAATGAGCAGTTCTTC

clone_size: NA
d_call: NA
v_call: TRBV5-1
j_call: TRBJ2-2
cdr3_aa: CASRGRYTGELFF
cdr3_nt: TGCGCCAGCAGGGGGCGTTACACCGGGGAGCTGTTTTTT

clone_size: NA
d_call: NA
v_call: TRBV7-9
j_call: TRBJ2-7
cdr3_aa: CASSPQGFEQYF
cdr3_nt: TGTGCCAGCAGCCCTCAGGGCTTCGAGCAGTACTTC

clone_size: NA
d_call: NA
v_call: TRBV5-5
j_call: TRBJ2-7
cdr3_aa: CASSLGWGRGDRLDEQYF
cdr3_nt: TGTGCCAGCAGCCTGGGATGGGGGAGGGGGGACAGGTTGGACGAGCAGTACTTC

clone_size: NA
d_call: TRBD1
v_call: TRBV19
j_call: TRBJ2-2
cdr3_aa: CASRITGDPKGTGELFF
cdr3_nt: TGTGCCAGTAGGATAACAGGGGACCCGAAGGGCACCGGGGAGCTGTTTTTT

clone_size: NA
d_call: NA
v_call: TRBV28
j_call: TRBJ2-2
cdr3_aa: CASSGGQNTGELFF
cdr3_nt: TGTGCCAGCAGCGGTGGACAGAACACCGGGGAGCTGTTTTTT

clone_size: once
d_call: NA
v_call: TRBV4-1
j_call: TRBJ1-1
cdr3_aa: CASSQEREVWGNTEAFF
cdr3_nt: TGCGCCAGCAGCCAAGAAAGGGAGGTCTGGGGGAACACTGAAGCTTTCTTT